The subject of this entry is one T cell receptor beta chain. This clone was observed once. Its antigen remains unidentified. Base quality data are lacking; no much larger clone is found one base away. TCR beta chains were amplified from genomic DNA using the immunoSEQ hsTCRB kit. TCR beta libraries were sequenced on an Illumina MiSeq instrument by the immunoSEQ service. The study's own analysis went as follows. Repertoire data were analyzed with the immunoSEQ Analyzer. The table was pulled from immuneACCESS by TCRdb, which kept in-frame rearrangements only. Such tables lose some clones; where checked, under half of the loss comes from unresolved V genes, and the rest has no known cause. The V and J calls and the clone size are those of that table, but D and trimming were determined from the DNA. The sample includes 55,000 to 75,000 clones, with 80% to 95% observed a single time. Together, the top ten hold 4.9% of the sample.

The data originate from a study of resident and recirculating memory T cells in vitiligo (dated by TCRdb to between 2018 and 2020). For the study in its entirety: For TCR beta sequencing, each of a few stable vitiligo patients provided PBMCs and epidermis from shave biopsies taken at two lesional sites and two nonlesional sites. Without any cell sorting, samples were homogenized immediately before genomic DNA was extracted using the Qiagen DNeasy Blood & Tissue Kit. The human TCR beta sequencing was designed to test whether specific clones found in lesional vitiligo skin differed from the clones found in nonlesional skin and in blood. General findings and caveats noted by the study authors: TCR sequences were not conserved across biopsy sites or patients, suggesting that different T cell clones infiltrate different lesions, described as private specificity. No unique dominant TCR clone was detected, and clonality varied among vitiligo lesions. Mechanistic studies in the future are needed to assess how much the detected T cell clones and the human Trm pools versus Tcm pools each contribute. Even within a single patient, overlap and correlation analysis found no significant repertoire overlap between any biopsies apart from each lesion compared with itself.

Vitiligo counted as stable when lesions had not changed during the previous 6 months. Stable patients also had to lack confetti depigmentation, a clinical sign of active vitiligo. Any patient who had received treatment in the previous three months was excluded. PBMCs were isolated from heparinized blood by Ficoll density gradient centrifugation and then flash-frozen. Via the germline V gene, CDR1 is SQVTM and CDR2 ANQGSEA. Deletion took 7 bases off V and 9 bases off J, with a span of 22 bases between the germline ends. The CDR3 runs 14 amino acids, cysteine and phenylalanine included. Of the read, only the CDR3 DNA is kept; its 42 bases are in frame from base 1.

In this chain, TRBV29-1 is recombined with TRBJ2-1, and the D gene may be TRBD2, 5 bases matching. Sequencing was performed on blood. The receptor comes from a male donor with vitiligo. The CDR3 region reads CSAGRPTSGSEQFF. The base sequence is TGCAGCGCCGGCAGGCCGACATCGGGGAGTGAGCAGTTCTTC.